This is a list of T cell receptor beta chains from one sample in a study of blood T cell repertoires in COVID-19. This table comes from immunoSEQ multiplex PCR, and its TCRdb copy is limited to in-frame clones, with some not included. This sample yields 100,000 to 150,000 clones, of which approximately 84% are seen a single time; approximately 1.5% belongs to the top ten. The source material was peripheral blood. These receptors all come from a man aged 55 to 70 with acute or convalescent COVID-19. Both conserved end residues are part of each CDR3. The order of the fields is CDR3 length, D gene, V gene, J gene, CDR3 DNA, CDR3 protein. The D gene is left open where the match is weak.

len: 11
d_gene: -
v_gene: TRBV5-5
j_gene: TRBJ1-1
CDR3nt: TGTGCCAGCAGCTCACAGAGTGAAGCTTTCTTT
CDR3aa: CASSSQSEAFF

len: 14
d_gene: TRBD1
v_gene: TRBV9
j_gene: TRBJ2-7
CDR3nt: TGTGCCAGCAGCGTCGGACAGGGGCGGCATGAGCAGTACTTC
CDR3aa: CASSVGQGRHEQYF

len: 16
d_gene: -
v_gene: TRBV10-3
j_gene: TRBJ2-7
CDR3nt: TGTGCCATCAGGCCCTCCGGGCAGGGAAACTCCTACGAGCAGTACTTC
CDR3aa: CAIRPSGQGNSYEQYF

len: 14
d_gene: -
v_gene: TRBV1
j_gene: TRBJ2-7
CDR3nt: TGCACCAGCAGCCAAGAGAGGACAGGGTACGAGCAGTACTTC
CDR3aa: CTSSQERTGYEQYF

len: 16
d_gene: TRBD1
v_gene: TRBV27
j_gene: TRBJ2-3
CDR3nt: TGTGCCAGCAGTTTACGTCGGACAGGGGAATCAGATACGCAGTATTTT
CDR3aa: CASSLRRTGESDTQYF

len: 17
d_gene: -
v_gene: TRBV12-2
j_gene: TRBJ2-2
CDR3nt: TGTGCAAGTCGCTTAAATCCTAGCGGGATTGACACCGGGGAGCTGTTTTTT
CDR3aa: CASRLNPSGIDTGELFF

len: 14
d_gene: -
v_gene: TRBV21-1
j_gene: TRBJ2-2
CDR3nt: TGTGCCACCTATTTGGACAGGGGGACCGGGGAGCTGTTTTTT
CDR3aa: CATYLDRGTGELFF

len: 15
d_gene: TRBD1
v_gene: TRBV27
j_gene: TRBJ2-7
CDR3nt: TGTGCCAGCAGTTTGGAGACAGGGCTCTCCTACGAGCAGTACTTC
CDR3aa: CASSLETGLSYEQYF

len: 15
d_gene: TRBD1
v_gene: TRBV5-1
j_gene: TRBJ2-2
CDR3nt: TGCGCCAGCAGCTCCGGGACAGGGAGGACCGGGGAGCTGTTTTTT
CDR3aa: CASSSGTGRTGELFF

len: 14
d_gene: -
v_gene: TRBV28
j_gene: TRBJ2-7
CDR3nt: TGTGCCAGCAGTTCACCGGGGAGCTCCTACGAGCAGTACTTC
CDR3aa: CASSSPGSSYEQYF